The rows below give T cell receptor beta chains drawn from one sample of a study of cytomegalovirus exposure and HLA in healthy donors. Clones were sequenced by immunoSEQ multiplex PCR, and TCRdb holds only the in-frame ones, with some missing. This sample has fewer than 200,000 clones, with 85% found just once. Sequenced sample: PBMCs. The receptors were sampled from a man between 18 and 35 years old in good health and CMV-seropositive. Both conserved end residues are part of each CDR3. A D gene is named only where the DNA matches it firmly. Not every row has a clone size; where given, it reads once, few, many or a size class.

V: TRBV6-1
size: once
J: TRBJ2-7
D: .
CDR3: CAITPGGRDEQYF
DNA: TGTGCCATCACCCCCGGGGGGCGGGACGAGCAGTACTTC

V: TRBV7-9
size: .
J: TRBJ2-2
D: .
CDR3: CASSLPQANTGELFF
DNA: TGTGCCAGCAGCTTACCACAGGCGAACACCGGGGAGCTGTTTTTT

V: TRBV18
size: .
J: TRBJ1-2
D: TRBD1
CDR3: CASSTPPGQGVYGYTF
DNA: TGTGCCAGCTCTACTCCTCCGGGACAGGGTGTCTATGGCTACACCTTC

V: TRBV30
size: .
J: TRBJ2-7
D: .
CDR3: CARTISYEQYF
DNA: TGTGCCCGGACTATCTCCTACGAGCAGTACTTC

V: TRBV6-5
size: .
J: TRBJ1-2
D: TRBD1
CDR3: CASSYQDRSLYGYTF
DNA: TGTGCCAGCAGTTATCAGGACAGGTCCCTCTATGGCTACACCTTC

V: TRBV28
size: .
J: TRBJ2-1
D: TRBD2
CDR3: CASSLITGGANEQFF
DNA: TGTGCCAGCAGTTTAATTACCGGGGGGGCAAATGAGCAGTTCTTC

V: TRBV5-1
size: .
J: TRBJ2-5
D: .
CDR3: CASSFERARETQYF
DNA: TGCGCCAGCAGCTTCGAGCGGGCCCGAGAGACCCAGTACTTC

V: TRBV28
size: few
J: TRBJ2-1
D: .
CDR3: CASSLYTEQFF
DNA: TGTGCCAGCAGTTTATACACTGAGCAGTTCTTC

V: TRBV7-2
size: .
J: TRBJ2-7
D: TRBD2
CDR3: CASSPATLAGAYEQYF
DNA: TGTGCCAGCAGCCCAGCTACCCTAGCGGGAGCCTACGAGCAGTACTTC

V: TRBV28
size: .
J: TRBJ1-2
D: .
CDR3: CASNPSLANYGYTF
DNA: TGTGCCAGCAATCCGAGTTTAGCTAACTATGGCTACACCTTC

V: TRBV27
size: .
J: TRBJ2-1
D: .
CDR3: CASSPRGYNEQFF
DNA: TGTGCCAGCAGTCCGAGGGGGTACAATGAGCAGTTCTTC

V: TRBV28
size: few
J: TRBJ1-2
D: TRBD1
CDR3: CASSLGQGRYGYTF
DNA: TGTGCCAGCAGTCTGGGACAGGGCCGGTATGGCTACACCTTC

V: TRBV19
size: few
J: TRBJ1-4
D: .
CDR3: CATQGLATNEKLFF
DNA: TGTGCCACCCAAGGACTGGCAACTAATGAAAAACTGTTTTTT